A single sample is the source of the 20 T cell receptor beta chains below, sequenced in a study of a mutant IDH1 vaccine in newly diagnosed glioma (TCRdb year 2021). These TCRs are of unknown antigen specificity. Interpreted using the paper, the time point label stands for: week 35, safety follow-up. Each vaccine dose was 300 ug of a 20-mer mutant IDH1 peptide in Montanide, given subcutaneously with topical imiquimod. Preparation of the library involved the immunoSEQ multiplex PCR assay. In TCRdb, the immuneACCESS table is reduced to in-frame sequences with V and J assigned. These tables do not hold every clone; where another copy was compared, an unresolved V gene accounts for under half, and the others remain unexplained. This sample has around 69,000 clones in its table, and 85% to 90% of those were observed once. More than 1.5% of the sample belongs to the ten largest clones. This specimen consisted of PBMCs, obtained from a glioma patient whose treatment included an IDH1 peptide vaccine. The receptors were sampled from a man aged 25-45 years with glioma.

The rearrangement links TRBV5-1 to TRBJ2-7; 13 positions match TRBD2. Trimming removed 2 bases from V and 4 bases from J; junction bases left unmatched: 6. Germline assignment: CDR1 SGHRS and CDR2 YFSETQ. The CDR3 loop spans 16 amino acids. CDR3 sequence reads: CASSFGGLAGDYEQYF. The CDR3 DNA is TGCGCCAGCAGCTTTGGAGGACTAGCGGGGGATTACGAGCAGTACTTC.

The V call is TRBV11-2, the J call TRBJ2-1, with D possibly TRBD1 on 5 matching bases. Per the germline V gene, CDR1 is SGHAT and CDR2 is FQNNGV. Trimming shortened V by 5 bases and J by 6 bases, and 11 bases separated the two germline ends. The CDR3 is 13 amino acids. In nucleotides, the CDR3 is TGTGCCAGCAGCAAACAGGTATCCAATGAGCAGTTCTTC. Translated: CASSKQVSNEQFF.

The chain has TRBV10-3 and TRBJ1-2; D gene uncertain. This CDR3 has 15 residues. Germline V gives CDR1 ENHRY, CDR2 SYGVKD. V was pared by 4 bases and J by 1 base, with 13 bases between. The CDR3 loop is CAISAYAEDNYGYTF. The CDR3, as DNA: TGTGCCATCAGTGCCTACGCGGAAGATAACTATGGCTACACCTTC.

CDR3 sequence reads: CASRQGDYNEQFF. CDR3 in DNA: TGTGCCAGCAGACAGGGGGATTACAATGAGCAGTTCTTC. The genes are TRBV6-5 and TRBJ2-1, with 8 bases identical to TRBD1. Germline values: CDR1 MNHEY, CDR2 SVGAGI. V lost 6 bases and J lost 4; bases outside the gene matches: 2. There are 13 residues in the CDR3.

This chain connects TRBV5-6 to TRBJ2-5; a weak D match, TRBD1 (5 bases). The J call may be incorrect, as the DNA end agrees better with TRBJ2-7. The CDR3 has 14 residues. Germline V gene sequence: CDR1 SGHDT, CDR2 YYEEEE. The CDR3 DNA reads TGTGCCAGCAGCTTGGCAGGGTCTTCCTACGAGCAGTACTTC. Amino acids: CASSLAGSSYEQYF.

The chain is built from TRBV4-3 and TRBJ2-2; TRBD2 is a possible D gene (6 bases). The germline V gene encodes CDR1 LGHNA and CDR2 YSLEER. Trimming took 0 bases from V and 1 from J, leaving 9 bases between them. The CDR3 is made up of 16 amino acids. The CDR3 sequence: CASSQETGGNTGELFF. The CDR3 DNA sequence: TGCGCCAGCAGCCAAGAGACCGGGGGGAACACCGGGGAGCTGTTTTTT.

For this clone: One end of the junction is discordant with germline, which a read error may explain. This chain uses TRBV7-3 with TRBJ2-3; D uncertain. This CDR3 has 14 amino acids. From germline, CDR1 is SGHTA and CDR2 FQGTGA. CDR3 amino acids: CACSLTASTDTQYF. The CDR3 coding sequence is TGTGCCTGCAGCCTGACTGCTAGCACAGATACGCAGTATTTT.

This clone was detected only a few times. The rearrangement links TRBV30 to TRBJ1-4; TRBD1 might be the D (5 bases). This CDR3 has 13 amino acids. V was trimmed by 4 bases and J by 7 bases, leaving 13 bases between them. The germline gives CDR1 GTSNPN, CDR2 SVGIG (reference sequence). The CDR3 sequence is CAWTQTATEKLFF. The CDR3 DNA reads as TGTGCCTGGACGCAGACAGCTACTGAAAAACTGTTTTTT.

V is TRBV9 and J is TRBJ2-2; the match to TRBD1 covers 9 bases. Germline V lookup: CDR1 SGDLS, CDR2 YYNGEE. CDR3 size: 15 residues. With 1 base clipped from V and 7 bases from J, the junction kept 5 bases outside the gene matches. In DNA, the CDR3 is TGTGCCAGCAGCGTACTACAGGGGGCCGGCGGGGAGCTGTTTTTT. It translates to CASSVLQGAGGELFF.

The V gene is TRBV28, the J gene TRBJ1-1; D not certain. Germline V CDR1 and CDR2: MDHEN, SYDVKM. V lost 7 bases, J lost 8 bases, and 26 bases lay in between. The CDR3 has 16 amino acids. As DNA, the CDR3 is TGTGCCAGCAAAGTTTATCGTGGTAGTTTCTGGTCAGAAGCTTTCTTT. Its translation is CASKVYRGSFWSEAFF.

J is TRBJ2-3 and V is TRBV10-1, with D uncertain. Germline V CDR1 and CDR2: WNHNN, SYGVQD (reference sequence). CDR3 length: 13 residues. The V and J ends lost 0 bases and 2 bases respectively, with 3 bases between them. The CDR3, as DNA: TGCGCCAGCAGTGAGTCGCTCACAGATACGCAGTATTTT. Protein sequence: CASSESLTDTQYF.

The rearrangement joins TRBV7-2 to TRBJ1-2; weak D call: TRBD1 (5 bases). CDR1 SGHTA and CDR2 FQGNSA come from the germline V gene. This CDR3 is 18 amino acids long. Between the trimmed V and J ends, which lost 1 base and 0 bases, there was a span of 18 bases. CDR3 nucleotides: TGTGCCAGCAGCTTAGTGATTACTCGGACACTCGCTAACTATGGCTACACCTTC. It translates to CASSLVITRTLANYGYTF.

The chain links TRBV9 to TRBJ2-1; 7 positions agree with TRBD1. Trimming removed 0 bases from V and 15 bases from J; junction bases left unmatched: 6. The CDR3 spans 12 residues. Germline V lookup: CDR1 SGDLS, CDR2 YYNGEE. This CDR3 reads CASSVVTGETFF. The CDR3, as DNA: TGTGCCAGCAGCGTAGTAACAGGGGAGACGTTCTTC.

This clone was seen a few times. The chain employs TRBV7-6 and TRBJ1-2, with D uncertain. This CDR3 spans 13 amino acids. Per the germline V gene, CDR1 is SGHVS and CDR2 is FNYEAQ. The V and J ends lost 4 bases and 4 bases respectively, with 10 bases between them. The CDR3 spells CASSWDWVYGYTF. DNA of the CDR3: TGTGCCAGCAGCTGGGATTGGGTCTATGGCTACACCTTC.

This clone was counted between two and nine times. This chain joins TRBV30 and TRBJ2-4; TRBD1 aligns across 8 bases. This CDR3 is built from 12 residues. Losses at the gene ends were 3 bases for V and 14 bases for J; bases not matched to a gene: 9. From germline, CDR1 is GTSNPN and CDR2 SVGIG (reference sequence). The CDR3: CAWRGDRGEEYF. The CDR3, as DNA: TGTGCCTGGAGGGGAGACAGGGGAGAGGAGTACTTC.

The chain uses TRBV6-5 and TRBJ1-3; no reliable D call. CDR3 length equals 13 residues. V shed 2 bases and J shed 4 bases, with 6 bases lying between them. Germline CDR1 is MNHEY and CDR2 is SVGAGI. CDR3 nucleotide sequence: TGTGCCAGCAGTTACACGGCGGGAAACACCATATATTTT. This gives the protein CASSYTAGNTIYF.

The chain carries TRBV19 and TRBJ1-1; no clear D gene. Trimming shortened V by 6 bases and J by 3 bases, and 11 bases separated the two germline ends. The CDR3 consists of 13 residues. Germline V gene data show CDR1 as LNHDA and CDR2 as SQIVND (reference sequence). In nucleotides, the CDR3 is TGTGCCAGTAGCCTGACGGCGGACACTGAAGCTTTCTTT. Translating it yields CASSLTADTEAFF.

The V and J genes are TRBV15 and TRBJ2-2; D not resolved. V lost 0 bases and J 6 bases, leaving 5 bases between the germline ends. This CDR3 has 13 amino acids. Germline V gene lookup returns CDR1 LNHNV and CDR2 YYDKDF (reference sequence). The CDR3 DNA reads as TGTGCCACCAGCAGAGATCTTTCCGGGGAGCTGTTTTTT. Residues: CATSRDLSGELFF.

The chain is built from TRBV9 and TRBJ2-2; D is uncertain. From germline, CDR1 is SGDLS and CDR2 YYNGEE. Deletions cut 4 bases from V and 4 bases from J, with 14 bases between. The CDR3 spans 15 residues. The CDR3 DNA is TGTGCCAGCAGCCAAGGGTCGGTGAGCACCGGGGAGCTGTTTTTT. Residues: CASSQGSVSTGELFF.

The chain carries TRBV27 and TRBJ2-2, with 7 positions matching TRBD2. The CDR3 has 16 residues. V gave up 4 bases and J gave up 5 bases; unmatched junction bases: 10. In germline, CDR1 is MNHEY, CDR2 SMNVEV (reference sequence). This CDR3 is CASSSVGGSRTGELFF. The CDR3 DNA sequence: TGTGCCAGCAGTTCAGTCGGCGGGAGTCGGACCGGGGAGCTGTTTTTT.